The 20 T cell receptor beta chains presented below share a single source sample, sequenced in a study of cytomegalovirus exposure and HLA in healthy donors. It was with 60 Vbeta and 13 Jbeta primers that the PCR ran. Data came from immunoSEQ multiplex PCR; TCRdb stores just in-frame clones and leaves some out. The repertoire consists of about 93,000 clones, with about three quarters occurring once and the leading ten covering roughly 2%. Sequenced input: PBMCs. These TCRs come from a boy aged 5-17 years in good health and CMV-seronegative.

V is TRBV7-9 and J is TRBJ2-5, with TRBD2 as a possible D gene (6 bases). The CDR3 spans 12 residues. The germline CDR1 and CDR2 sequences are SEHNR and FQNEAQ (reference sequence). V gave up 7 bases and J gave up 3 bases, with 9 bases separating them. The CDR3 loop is CASTPGEETQYF. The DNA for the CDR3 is TGTGCCAGCACCCCGGGGGAAGAGACCCAGTACTTC.

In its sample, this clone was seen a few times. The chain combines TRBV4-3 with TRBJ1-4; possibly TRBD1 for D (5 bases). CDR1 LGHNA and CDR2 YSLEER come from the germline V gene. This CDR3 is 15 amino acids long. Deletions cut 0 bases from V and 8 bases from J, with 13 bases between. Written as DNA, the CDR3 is TGCGCCAGCAGCCAAGATGGGGGGGTTGGGGAAAAACTGTTTTTT. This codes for CASSQDGGVGEKLFF.

CDR3 coding DNA: TGTGCCAGCAGACCGGGACAGGGTGGGGAGACCCAGTACTTC. It translates to CASRPGQGGETQYF. V and J are TRBV6-5 and TRBJ2-5; 9 nucleotides agree with TRBD1. Germline V gives CDR1 MNHEY, CDR2 SVGAGI. This CDR3 has 14 residues. The V gene end was trimmed by 6 bases and the J gene end by 5 bases; junction bases not matched to a gene: 7.

The CDR3 nucleotides read TGCGCCAGCAGCCGCCGGGCTAGCGGACCCTACGAGCAGTACTTC. Protein sequence: CASSRRASGPYEQYF. The J gene is TRBJ2-7, the V gene TRBV5-1; 7 bases align to TRBD2. The CDR3 has 15 residues. Losses at the gene ends were 4 bases for V and 2 bases for J; bases not matched to a gene: 9. Germline lookup yields CDR1 SGHRS and CDR2 YFSETQ.

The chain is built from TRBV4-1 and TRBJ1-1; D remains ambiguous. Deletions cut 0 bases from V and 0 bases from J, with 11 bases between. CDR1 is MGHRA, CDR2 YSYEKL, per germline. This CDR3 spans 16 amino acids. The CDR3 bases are TGCGCCAGCAGCCAAGATTCGCCACGGTTGAACACTGAAGCTTTCTTT. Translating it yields CASSQDSPRLNTEAFF.

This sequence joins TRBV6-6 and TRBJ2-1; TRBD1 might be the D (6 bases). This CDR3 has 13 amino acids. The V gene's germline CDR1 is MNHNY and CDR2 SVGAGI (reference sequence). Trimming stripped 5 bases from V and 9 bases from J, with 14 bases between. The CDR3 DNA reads TGTGCCAGCAGTCTGACAGGTCAGGGTGAGCAGTTCTTC. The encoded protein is CASSLTGQGEQFF.

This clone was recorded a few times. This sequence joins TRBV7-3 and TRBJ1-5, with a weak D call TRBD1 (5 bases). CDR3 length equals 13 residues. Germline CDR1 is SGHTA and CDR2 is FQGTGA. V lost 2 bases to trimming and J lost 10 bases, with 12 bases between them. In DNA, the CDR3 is TGTGCCAGCAGCTTAGACAGCCGGGCCCCCCAGCATTTT. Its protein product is CASSLDSRAPQHF.

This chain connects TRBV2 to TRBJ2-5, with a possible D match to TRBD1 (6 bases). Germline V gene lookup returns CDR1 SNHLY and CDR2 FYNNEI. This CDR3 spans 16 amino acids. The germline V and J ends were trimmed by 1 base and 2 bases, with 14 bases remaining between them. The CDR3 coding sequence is TGTGCCAGCAGTGAAGGACCGGGACAAGCTCAAGAGACCCAGTACTTC. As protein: CASSEGPGQAQETQYF. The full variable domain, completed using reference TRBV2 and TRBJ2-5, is EPEVTQTPSHQVTQMGQEVILRCVPISNHLYFYWYRQILGQKVEFLVSFYNNEISEKSEIFDDQFSVERPDGSNFTLKIRSTKLEDSAMYFCASSEGPGQAQETQYFGPGTRLLVL.

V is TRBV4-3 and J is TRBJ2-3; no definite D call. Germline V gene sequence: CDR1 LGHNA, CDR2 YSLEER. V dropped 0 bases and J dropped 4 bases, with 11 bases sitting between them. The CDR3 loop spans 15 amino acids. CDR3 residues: CASSQDLASADTQYF. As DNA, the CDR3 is TGCGCCAGCAGCCAAGATCTGGCTAGTGCAGATACGCAGTATTTT.

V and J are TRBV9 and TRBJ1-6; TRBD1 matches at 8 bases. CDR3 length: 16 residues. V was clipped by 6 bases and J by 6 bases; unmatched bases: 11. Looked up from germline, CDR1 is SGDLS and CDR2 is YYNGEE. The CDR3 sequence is CASTDRGQGANSPLHF. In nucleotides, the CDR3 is TGTGCCAGCACGGATAGGGGCCAGGGGGCTAATTCACCCCTCCACTTT. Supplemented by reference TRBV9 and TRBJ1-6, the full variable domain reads DSGVTQTPKHLITATGQRVTLRCSPRSGDLSVYWYQQSLDQGLQFLIQYYNGEERAKGNILERFSAQQFPDLHSELNLSSLELGDSALYFCASTDRGQGANSPLHFGNGTRLTVT.

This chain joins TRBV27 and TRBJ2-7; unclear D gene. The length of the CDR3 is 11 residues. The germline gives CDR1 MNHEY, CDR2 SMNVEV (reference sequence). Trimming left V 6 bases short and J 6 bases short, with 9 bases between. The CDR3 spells CASRSQSEQYF. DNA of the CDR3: TGTGCCAGCAGGTCACAGAGCGAGCAGTACTTC.

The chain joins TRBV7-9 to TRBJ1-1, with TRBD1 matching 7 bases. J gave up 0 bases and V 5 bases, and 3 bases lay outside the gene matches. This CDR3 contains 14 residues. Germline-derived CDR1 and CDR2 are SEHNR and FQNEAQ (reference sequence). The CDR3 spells CASSAGQMNTEAFF. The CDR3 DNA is TGTGCCAGCAGCGCGGGACAGATGAACACTGAAGCTTTCTTT.

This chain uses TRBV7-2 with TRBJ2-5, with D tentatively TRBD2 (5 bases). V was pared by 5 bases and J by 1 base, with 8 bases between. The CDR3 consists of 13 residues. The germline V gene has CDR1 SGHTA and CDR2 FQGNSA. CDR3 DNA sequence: TGTGCCAGCAGCCCGACTACCCAAGAGACCCAGTACTTC. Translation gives CASSPTTQETQYF. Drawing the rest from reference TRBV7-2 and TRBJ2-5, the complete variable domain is GAGVSQSPSNKVTEKGKDVELRCDPISGHTALYWYRQSLGQGLEFLIYFQGNSAPDKSGLPSDRFSAERTGGSVSTLTIQRTQQEDSAVYLCASSPTTQETQYFGPGTRLLVL.

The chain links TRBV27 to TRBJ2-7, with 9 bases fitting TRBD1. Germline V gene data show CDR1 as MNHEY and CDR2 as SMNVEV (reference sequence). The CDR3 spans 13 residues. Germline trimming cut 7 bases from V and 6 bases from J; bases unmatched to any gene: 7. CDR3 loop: CASNQATGGEQYF. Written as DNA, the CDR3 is TGTGCCAGCAATCAGGCGACAGGGGGCGAGCAGTACTTC.

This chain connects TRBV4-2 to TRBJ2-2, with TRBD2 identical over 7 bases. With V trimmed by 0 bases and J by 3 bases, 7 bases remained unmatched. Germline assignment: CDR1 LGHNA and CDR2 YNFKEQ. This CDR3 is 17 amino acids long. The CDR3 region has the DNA TGTGCCAGCAGCCAAGAGGGGAGGGGCGCTGACACCGGGGAGCTGTTTTTT. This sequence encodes CASSQEGRGADTGELFF.

The CDR3 loop reads CASSQDGGGRTDTQYF. The DNA for the CDR3 is TGCGCCAGCAGCCAAGATGGGGGGGGGCGCACAGATACGCAGTATTTT. The chain carries TRBV4-3 and TRBJ2-3, with D perhaps TRBD2 (7 bases). The CDR3 covers 16 residues. With 0 bases removed from V and 1 base from J, the gap between germline ends came to 11 bases. Germline values: CDR1 LGHNA, CDR2 YSLEER.

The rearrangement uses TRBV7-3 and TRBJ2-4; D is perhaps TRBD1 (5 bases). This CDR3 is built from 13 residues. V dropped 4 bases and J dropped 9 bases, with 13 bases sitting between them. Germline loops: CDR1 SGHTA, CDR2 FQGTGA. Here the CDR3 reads CASSSPDTGIQYF. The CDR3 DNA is TGTGCCAGCAGCTCCCCGGACACTGGCATTCAGTACTTC.

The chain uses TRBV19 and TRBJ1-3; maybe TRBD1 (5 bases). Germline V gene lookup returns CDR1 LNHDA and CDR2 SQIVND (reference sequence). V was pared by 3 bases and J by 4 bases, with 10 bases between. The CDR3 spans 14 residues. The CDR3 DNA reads TGTGCCAGTAGTATCAAGGGGATGGGAAACACCATATATTTT. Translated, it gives CASSIKGMGNTIYF.

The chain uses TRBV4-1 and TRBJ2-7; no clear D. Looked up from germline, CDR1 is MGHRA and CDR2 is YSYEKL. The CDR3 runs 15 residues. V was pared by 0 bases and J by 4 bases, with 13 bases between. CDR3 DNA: TGCGCCAGCAGCCAAGATTCAAACAGTGAGTACGAGCAGTACTTC. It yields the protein CASSQDSNSEYEQYF.

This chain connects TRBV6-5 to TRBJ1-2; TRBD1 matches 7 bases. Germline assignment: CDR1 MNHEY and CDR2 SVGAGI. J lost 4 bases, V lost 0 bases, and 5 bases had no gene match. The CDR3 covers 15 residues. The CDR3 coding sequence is TGTGCCAGCAGTTACTCGGTCGGACAGGTCTATGGCTACACCTTC. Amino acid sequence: CASSYSVGQVYGYTF.